These 15 T cell receptor beta chains came from one sample sequenced in a study of identical twins. In TCRdb, the 5' RACE reads were re-called with MiXCR into one record per CDR3 protein. The sample comprises about 720,000 distinct CDR3 sequences, 8% to 9% of which are singletons, and roughly 0.97% rests with the top ten. A further study also used this sample, focusing on yellow fever vaccine responses in identical twins.

Sequenced material: PBMCs. All receptors come from a woman aged 18-35 years in good health.

In its sample, this clonotype was seen many times. The chain combines TRBV28 with TRBJ1-2; no definite D call. The CDR3 covers 12 residues. V was pared by 9 bases and J by 3 bases, with 11 bases between. Germline lookup yields CDR1 MDHEN and CDR2 SYDVKM. Written as DNA, the CDR3 is TGTGCCAGTTCCCCAGCAGACTATGGCTACACCTTC. It codes for CASSPADYGYTF.

This clonotype appeared a few times. V usage is TRBV3-1 and J usage is TRBJ2-7; 9 positions match TRBD2. The length of the CDR3 is 16 residues. Per germline, CDR1 LGHDT and CDR2 YNNKEL (reference sequence). V shed 4 bases and J 3 bases; nucleotides not matched to a gene: 10. CDR3 sequence: CASSLKPSGIGYEQYF. For the CDR3, the DNA is TGTGCCAGCAGCCTTAAGCCTAGCGGGATTGGCTACGAGCAGTACTTC.

This clonotype has only a few counts. V usage is TRBV7-2 and J usage is TRBJ2-2; D is unresolved. This CDR3 has 14 residues. Trimming left V 2 bases short and J 7 bases short, with 11 bases between. Germline V gene lookup returns CDR1 SGHTA and CDR2 FQGNSA. CDR3: CASSLRPSSGELFF. CDR3 sequence (DNA): TGTGCCAGCAGCTTACGACCCTCCAGCGGGGAGCTGTTTTTT.

This clonotype was counted many times. V usage is TRBV29-1 and J usage is TRBJ2-1; D perhaps matches TRBD1 (6 bases). The CDR3 is 15 amino acids. The germline gives CDR1 SQVTM, CDR2 ANQGSEA. Between the trimmed V and J ends, which lost 3 bases and 4 bases, there was a span of 16 bases. The CDR3 DNA reads as TGCAGCGTTGAGATAACAGGGAGCCCATACAATGAGCAGTTCTTC. Amino acids: CSVEITGSPYNEQFF.

The chain joins TRBV7-9 to TRBJ2-1; D is tentatively TRBD1 or TRBD2 (5 bases each). Germline V CDR1 and CDR2: SEHNR, FQNEAQ (reference sequence). The V gene lost 3 bases and the J gene lost 5 bases, with 17 bases spanning the gap. This CDR3 has 16 residues. The CDR3 DNA sequence: TGTGCCAGCAGCTTTTGGGGCGCCGCGGGCAACAATGAGCAGTTCTTC. Its translation: CASSFWGAAGNNEQFF.

This rearrangement joins TRBV6-6 to TRBJ2-7; TRBD1 aligns across 7 bases. The length of the CDR3 is 13 residues. Germline V gene lookup returns CDR1 MNHNY and CDR2 SVGAGI (reference sequence). Trimming took 7 bases from V and 1 from J; bases not matched to a gene: 4. CDR3 sequence (DNA): TGTGCCAGCAACCGGGACAGTTCCTACGAGCAGTACTTC. Protein sequence: CASNRDSSYEQYF.

In the case of this clonotype: One base away lies a much larger clone, so this may be a sequencing read error. The chain is built from TRBV12-3 or TRBV12-4 and TRBJ2-6; TRBD2 aligns across 9 bases. CDR3 length: 17 amino acids. CDR3 nucleotides: TGTACCAGCAGTCCTTGGGCGGGAGGGCTAGGGGCCAACGTCCTGACTTTC. This translates into CTSSPWAGGLGANVLTF.

This clonotype was seen a handful of times. V is TRBV9 and J is TRBJ2-2; D gene ambiguous. Between the trimmed V and J ends, which lost 0 bases and 1 base, there was a span of 16 bases. The germline CDR1 and CDR2 sequences are SGDLS and YYNGEE. This CDR3 has 18 residues. CDR3 sequence: CASSVDETHPLNTGELFF. Here the CDR3 DNA reads TGTGCCAGCAGCGTAGATGAGACTCATCCTTTGAACACCGGGGAGCTGTTTTTT.

This clonotype was picked up many times. V is TRBV7-2 and J is TRBJ2-7, with D perhaps TRBD2 (5 bases). CDR3 size: 15 residues. V lost 0 bases and J 3 bases, leaving 12 bases between the germline ends. CDR1 SGHTA and CDR2 FQGNSA come from the germline V gene. The CDR3 reads CASSLAGDSDYEQYF. The CDR3, as DNA: TGTGCCAGCAGCTTAGCGGGAGACTCTGACTACGAGCAGTACTTC.

This clonotype appeared a few times. DNA of the CDR3: TGTGCCAGGAGAAAAACCGGGACAGGGTCCTCTGGGGCCAACGTCCTGACTTTC. Its protein is CARRKTGTGSSGANVLTF. This chain joins TRBV2 and TRBJ2-6, with 9 bases matching TRBD1. The CDR3 length is 18 residues. CDR1 is SNHLY and CDR2 is FYNNEI in the germline V gene. Trimming took 9 bases from V and 0 from J; bases not matched to a gene: 12. The variable domain in full, completed from reference TRBV2 and TRBJ2-6, reads EPEVTQTPSHQVTQMGQEVILRCVPISNHLYFYWYRQILGQKVEFLVSFYNNEISEKSEIFDDQFSVERPDGSNFTLKIRSTKLEDSAMYFCARRKTGTGSSGANVLTFGAGSRLTVL.

At least ten counts were recorded for this clonotype. The rearrangement links TRBV6-4 to TRBJ2-3, with 12 bases identical to TRBD2. Germline trimming cut 5 bases from V and 2 bases from J; bases unmatched to any gene: 8. CDR3 length equals 17 residues. The V gene's germline CDR1 is MRHNA and CDR2 SNTAGT. DNA for the CDR3: TGTGCCAGCAGTTGGGCTAGCGGGAGGGCCGTCACAGATACGCAGTATTTT. Encoded protein: CASSWASGRAVTDTQYF.

The sample holds a few counts of this clonotype. V is TRBV7-2 and J is TRBJ2-7; the D gene is possibly TRBD2 (5 bases). The CDR3 has 15 amino acids. Germline V gives CDR1 SGHTA, CDR2 FQGNSA. Between the trimmed V and J ends, which lost 1 base and 6 bases, there was a span of 16 bases. CDR3 DNA: TGTGCCAGCAGCTTAGTAGTTTGGGGAGAAAGCGAGCAGTACTTC. This encodes CASSLVVWGESEQYF. Combining the CDR3 with reference TRBV7-2 and TRBJ2-7 gives the whole variable domain GAGVSQSPSNKVTEKGKDVELRCDPISGHTALYWYRQSLGQGLEFLIYFQGNSAPDKSGLPSDRFSAERTGGSVSTLTIQRTQQEDSAVYLCASSLVVWGESEQYFGPGTRLTVT.

Only a few counts were recorded for this clonotype. The J gene is TRBJ2-2, the V gene TRBV6-4; unclear D gene. V lost 5 bases and J 1 base, leaving 11 bases between the germline ends. Germline CDR1 MRHNA, CDR2 SNTAGT. CDR3 length: 15 residues. CDR3 in DNA: TGTGCCAGCAGTACCGGGCCGCAGAACACCGGGGAGCTGTTTTTT. The encoded protein is CASSTGPQNTGELFF.

Many counts were recorded for this clonotype. The chain recombines TRBV7-9 with TRBJ2-7, with TRBD1 matching over 7 bases. CDR1 is SEHNR, CDR2 FQNEAQ, per germline (reference sequence). This CDR3 has 15 residues. The J segment lost 0 bases and the V segment lost 8 bases, leaving 10 bases of the junction unmatched. The DNA for the CDR3 is TGTGCCAGCCCCGCGACAGGGAACATCTCCTACGAGCAGTACTTC. Translation gives CASPATGNISYEQYF.

V usage is TRBV6-5 and J usage is TRBJ2-7; 8 bases map to TRBD1. The trim removed 4 bases at V and 3 bases at J, leaving 14 bases unmatched. The CDR3 has 17 amino acids. Germline V gene sequence: CDR1 MNHEY, CDR2 SVGAGI. CDR3 protein: CASSSIHPGTGGYEQYF. In nucleotides, the CDR3 is TGTGCCAGCAGTTCGATCCATCCAGGGACAGGAGGCTACGAGCAGTACTTC.